This record looks at one TCR beta chain sequence and its context. Its antigen is unknown. TCRdb processed the RACE reads anew with MiXCR; each CDR3 protein has one entry. Of under 200,000 distinct CDR3 sequences detected, roughly 15% appear once; the ten largest clones hold 1.5% to 2%. This sample's time point: patch test 1, 2 weeks after DPC sensitization. Treatment here: therapeutic diphenylcyclopropenone sensitization with weekly scalp DPC. These data belong to a study of human T cells and chemical hapten exposure. Study information: Patients received weekly diphenylcyclopropenone doses to the scalp throughout the approximately 25-week study. Upper-back patches of 0.01% DPC were read at 6 days. General study findings and limits: Donor immune responses may differ from healthy people's, since all donors had alopecia. Relative to control repertoires, expanded TCRs gave rise to significantly more large CDR3 similarity clusters.

The CDR3 runs 15 residues. V was cut by 4 bases and J by 0 bases, with 10 bases left in between. CDR1 and CDR2 from the germline V gene are DFQATT and SNEGSKA (reference sequence). Sample: whole blood, taken in connection with sensitization to the hapten diphenylcyclopropenone (DPC). The TCR sequence derives from a woman aged 25 to 39 with alopecia areata. Some clones in this sample may be carry-over from other donors' samples. The V call is TRBV20-1, the J call TRBJ1-6; D call uncertain. The CDR3 region is CSATDQSSYNSPLHF. The CDR3 DNA sequence: TGCAGTGCTACGGACCAGAGCTCCTATAATTCACCCCTCCACTTT.